Described below is a single TCR beta chain sequence and its context. This sample was included in a study of blood T cell repertoires in COVID-19. As for the study in general: Sample material is recorded as cDNA or gDNA derived from T cells, B-cell-depleted T cells, or PBMCs.

This CDR3 is built from 16 residues. J gave up 3 bases and V 6 bases, and 11 bases lay outside the gene matches. The germline gives CDR1 WSHSY, CDR2 SAAADI. In the authors' workflow: Amplification of reference gene primers provided the estimated nucleated cell counts. Data came from immunoSEQ multiplex PCR; TCRdb stores just in-frame clones and leaves some out. That table supplies the V and J calls and clone size; D and trimming were determined from the DNA. The sample includes 50,000 to 65,000 clones, 88% of them seen just once. The gene calls are TRBV10-2 and TRBJ2-7; 10 bases match TRBD1. The receptor comes from a man in his 60s with acute or convalescent COVID-19. Material for sequencing was peripheral blood. This CDR3 reads CASRDRGASSIYEQYF. In DNA, the CDR3 is TGCGCCAGCAGGGACAGGGGGGCTAGCAGCATCTACGAGCAGTACTTC.